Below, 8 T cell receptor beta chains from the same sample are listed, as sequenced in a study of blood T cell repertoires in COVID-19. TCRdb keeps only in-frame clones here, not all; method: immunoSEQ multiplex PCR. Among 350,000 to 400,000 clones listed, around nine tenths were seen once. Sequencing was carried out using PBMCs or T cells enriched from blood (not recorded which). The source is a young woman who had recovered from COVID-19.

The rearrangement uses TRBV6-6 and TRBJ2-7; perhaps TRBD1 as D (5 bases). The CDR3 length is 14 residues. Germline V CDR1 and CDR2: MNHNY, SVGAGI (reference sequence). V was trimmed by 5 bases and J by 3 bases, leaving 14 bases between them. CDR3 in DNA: TGTGCCAGCAGTACCCGTGCGCAGGGCTACGAGCAGTACTTC. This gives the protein CASSTRAQGYEQYF.

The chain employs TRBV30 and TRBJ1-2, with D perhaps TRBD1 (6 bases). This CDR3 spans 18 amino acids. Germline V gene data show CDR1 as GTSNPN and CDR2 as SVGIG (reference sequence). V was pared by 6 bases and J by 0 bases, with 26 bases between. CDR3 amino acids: CACPFPGQGFDPNYGYTF. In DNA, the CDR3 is TGTGCCTGTCCGTTTCCGGGACAAGGTTTCGATCCTAACTATGGCTACACCTTC. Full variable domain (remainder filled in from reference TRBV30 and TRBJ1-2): SQTIHQWPATLVQPVGSPLSLECTVEGTSNPNLYWYRQAAGRGLQLLFYSVGIGQISSEVPQNLSASRPQDRQFILSSKKLLLSDSGFYLCACPFPGQGFDPNYGYTFGSGTRLTVV.

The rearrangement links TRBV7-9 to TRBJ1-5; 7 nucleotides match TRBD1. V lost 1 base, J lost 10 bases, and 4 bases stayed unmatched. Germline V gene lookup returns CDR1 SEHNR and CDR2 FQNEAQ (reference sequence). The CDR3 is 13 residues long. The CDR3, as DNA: TGTGCCAGCAGCTTAGGGGGACAGTATCCCCAGCATTTT. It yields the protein CASSLGGQYPQHF.

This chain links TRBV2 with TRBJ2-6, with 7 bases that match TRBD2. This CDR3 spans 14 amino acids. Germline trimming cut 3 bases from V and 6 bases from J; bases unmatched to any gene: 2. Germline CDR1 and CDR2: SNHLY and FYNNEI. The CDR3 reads CASSEGGLANVLTF. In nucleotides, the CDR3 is TGTGCCAGCAGTGAGGGAGGGCTGGCCAACGTCCTGACTTTC.

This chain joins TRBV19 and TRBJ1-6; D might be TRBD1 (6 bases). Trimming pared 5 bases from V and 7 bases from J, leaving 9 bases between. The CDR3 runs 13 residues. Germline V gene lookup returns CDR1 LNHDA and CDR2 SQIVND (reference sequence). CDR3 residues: CASSAGANSPLHF. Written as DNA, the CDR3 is TGTGCCAGTAGTGCAGGGGCAAATTCACCCCTCCACTTT.

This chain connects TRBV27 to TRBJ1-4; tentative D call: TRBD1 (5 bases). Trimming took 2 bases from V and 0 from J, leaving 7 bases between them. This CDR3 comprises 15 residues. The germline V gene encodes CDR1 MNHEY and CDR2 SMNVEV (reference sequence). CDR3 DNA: TGTGCCAGCAGTTTACTCAGGGCAACTAATGAAAAACTGTTTTTT. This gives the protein CASSLLRATNEKLFF. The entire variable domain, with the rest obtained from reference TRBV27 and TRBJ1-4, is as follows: EAQVTQNPRYLITVTGKKLTVTCSQNMNHEYMSWYRQDPGLGLRQIYYSMNVEVTDKGDVPEGYKVSRKEKRNFPLILESPSPNQTSLYFCASSLLRATNEKLFFGSGTQLSVL.

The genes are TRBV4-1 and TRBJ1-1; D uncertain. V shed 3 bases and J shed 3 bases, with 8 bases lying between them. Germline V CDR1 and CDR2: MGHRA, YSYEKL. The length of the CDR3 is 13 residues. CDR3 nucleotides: TGCGCCAGCAGCCAGGGAGGTTACACTGAAGCTTTCTTT. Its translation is CASSQGGYTEAFF.

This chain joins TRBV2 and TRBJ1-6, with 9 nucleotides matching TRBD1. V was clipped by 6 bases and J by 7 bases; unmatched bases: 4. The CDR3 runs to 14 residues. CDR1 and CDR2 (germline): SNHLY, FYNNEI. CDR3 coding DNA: TGTGCCAGCAGGAGGGACAGGGACAATTCACCCCTCCACTTT. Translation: CASRRDRDNSPLHF.